This is a list of T cell receptor beta chains from one sample in a study of T cells in tuberculosis. Sequenced by immunoSEQ multiplex PCR; TCRdb stores in-frame clones only, minus some. The data contain tens of thousands of clones, under 85% of them singletons. The material was PBMCs, obtained at tuberculosis diagnosis. These receptor sequences come from an adult with tuberculosis. CDR3s include the opening cysteine and the closing phenylalanine or tryptophan. The D gene is left open where the match is weak. The size entry is marked missing in some rows and otherwise reads once, few, many or a size class.

v_call	clone_size	d_call	j_call	cdr3_aa	cdr3_nt
TRBV30	NA	TRBD1	TRBJ2-7	CAWSRGTGGAYEQYF	TGTGCCTGGAGTCGTGGGACAGGGGGGGCCTACGAGCAGTACTTC
TRBV6-1	NA	NA	TRBJ2-7	CASSLLLAGPYEQYF	TGTGCCAGCAGCCTCCTACTGGCGGGGCCCTACGAGCAGTACTTC
TRBV7-9	NA	TRBD2	TRBJ2-1	CASSRLAGIGDEQFF	TGTGCCAGCAGTCGTCTAGCGGGAATAGGCGATGAGCAGTTCTTC
TRBV29-1	NA	NA	TRBJ1-1	CSVRVRDTEAFF	TGCAGCGTCCGTGTGAGAGACACTGAAGCTTTCTTT
TRBV6-5	NA	TRBD1	TRBJ1-2	CASSYWGTGNYGYTF	TGTGCCAGCAGTTACTGGGGGACAGGGAACTATGGCTACACCTTC
TRBV7-2	once	NA	TRBJ1-6	CASSLSAGGSPLHF	TGTGCCAGCAGCTTATCCGCGGGGGGTTCACCCCTCCACTTT
TRBV7-2	once	NA	TRBJ1-2	CASSLASAGRVGGYTF	TGTGCCAGCAGCTTAGCCTCAGCGGGAAGGGTCGGTGGCTACACCTTC
TRBV28	NA	NA	TRBJ2-1	CASTDGSSYNEQFF	TGTGCCAGCACCGATGGGAGCTCCTACAATGAGCAGTTCTTC
TRBV29-1	few	NA	TRBJ2-3	CSVTVSWDSGTDTQYF	TGCAGCGTCACGGTGTCGTGGGACTCAGGCACAGATACGCAGTATTTT
TRBV27	NA	NA	TRBJ1-1	CASSQQGRTEAFF	TGTGCCAGCAGTCAACAGGGACGGACTGAAGCTTTCTTT
TRBV29-1	NA	NA	TRBJ2-7	CSATPTGAYEQYF	TGCAGCGCGACCCCGACAGGCGCCTACGAGCAGTACTTC
TRBV6-6	NA	TRBD2	TRBJ2-7	CASSFATGTSVSEQYF	TGTGCCAGCAGTTTCGCGACCGGGACTAGCGTGAGCGAGCAGTACTTC
TRBV2	NA	TRBD1	TRBJ1-2	CASSYDRGPGYTF	TGTGCCAGCAGCTACGACAGGGGGCCTGGCTACACCTTC
TRBV7-2	NA	TRBD1	TRBJ1-1	CASSRKGARDTEAFF	TGTGCCAGCAGCCGAAAGGGGGCGCGGGACACTGAAGCTTTCTTT
TRBV5-6	NA	TRBD2	TRBJ2-1	CASCSSRSGEIYNEQFF	TGTGCCAGCTGCTCATCCCGTAGCGGGGAAATCTACAATGAGCAGTTCTTC
TRBV29-1	NA	NA	TRBJ1-1	CSVAGQGNTEAFF	TGCAGCGTCGCGGGGCAGGGAAACACTGAAGCTTTCTTT
TRBV19	NA	NA	TRBJ1-5	CASSIDLAVYQPQHF	TGTGCCAGTAGTATAGATCTGGCAGTCTATCAGCCCCAGCATTTT
TRBV6-5	NA	NA	TRBJ1-1	CASSYSGDTFNTEAFF	TGTGCCAGCAGTTACTCAGGGGACACCTTCAACACTGAAGCTTTCTTT
TRBV27	NA	NA	TRBJ2-1	CASSFSLAPHNEQFF	TGTGCCAGCAGTTTCTCACTAGCCCCCCACAATGAGCAGTTCTTC
TRBV9	NA	TRBD1	TRBJ1-2	CASSVGTGGYYGYTF	TGTGCCAGCAGCGTAGGGACAGGGGGGTACTATGGCTACACCTTC
TRBV5-1	NA	NA	TRBJ2-1	CASSSQGGSYNEQFF	TGCGCCAGCAGCTCACAGGGGGGGTCCTACAATGAGCAGTTCTTC
TRBV28	NA	NA	TRBJ1-5	CASSGTKGNQPQHF	TGTGCCAGCAGTGGCACTAAGGGCAATCAGCCCCAGCATTTT
TRBV7-6	few	NA	TRBJ1-1	CASSLGQGMATEAFF	TGTGCCAGCAGCTTAGGTCAGGGGATGGCCACTGAAGCTTTCTTT
TRBV7-9	NA	TRBD2	TRBJ2-1	CASSHLAGAAEQFF	TGTGCCAGCAGCCATCTAGCGGGAGCGGCTGAGCAGTTCTTC
TRBV28	large	NA	TRBJ1-5	CASSLLRQGLGQHF	TGTGCCAGCAGTTTACTTCGTCAGGGCTTGGGCCAGCATTTT
TRBV28	NA	NA	TRBJ1-4	CASSNVREKLFF	TGTGCCAGCAGTAACGTGCGGGAAAAACTGTTTTTT
TRBV13	NA	TRBD1	TRBJ1-1	CASSFTLTGMNTEAFF	TGTGCCAGCAGTTTTACCCTGACAGGGATGAACACTGAAGCTTTCTTT
TRBV19	NA	NA	TRBJ2-2	CASSRVLNTGELFF	TGTGCCAGTAGTAGAGTCTTAAACACCGGGGAGCTGTTTTTT
TRBV7-1	NA	TRBD1	TRBJ1-2	CASSQTGTEYYGYTF	TGTGCCAGCAGCCAGACAGGGACCGAGTACTATGGCTACACCTTC
TRBV28	NA	NA	TRBJ1-3	CASTRQASGNTIYF	TGTGCCAGCACCCGACAGGCCTCTGGAAACACCATATATTTT
TRBV7-3	NA	TRBD1	TRBJ1-2	CASSLRTGEGYTF	TGTGCCAGCAGCTTAAGGACAGGGGAAGGCTACACCTTC
TRBV2	NA	TRBD1	TRBJ2-5	CASSLGGLDRGGTQYF	TGTGCCAGCAGTCTAGGAGGGTTGGACAGGGGTGGGACCCAGTACTTC
TRBV6-5	NA	NA	TRBJ1-1	CASSSGWRGSTEAFF	TGTGCCAGCAGTAGTGGGTGGCGGGGATCCACTGAAGCTTTCTTT
TRBV5-1	NA	NA	TRBJ2-3	CASSTGRGRTDTQYF	TGCGCCAGCAGCACAGGGAGGGGACGTACAGATACGCAGTATTTT
TRBV9	NA	TRBD2	TRBJ2-1	CASSERGAYNEQFF	TGTGCCAGCAGCGAGCGGGGGGCCTACAATGAGCAGTTCTTC
TRBV18	NA	TRBD1	TRBJ2-7	CASSPTGTGSIEQYF	TGTGCCAGCTCACCGACCGGGACAGGGTCTATCGAGCAGTACTTC
TRBV18	NA	NA	TRBJ1-2	CASSPPLGDGYTF	TGTGCCAGCTCACCCCCTCTAGGGGATGGCTACACCTTC
TRBV30	NA	NA	TRBJ2-7	CAWSVPDSSYEQYF	TGTGCCTGGAGTGTACCTGATAGCTCCTACGAGCAGTACTTC
TRBV30	NA	NA	TRBJ1-1	CAWTGDRTEAFF	TGTGCCTGGACAGGGGATCGCACTGAAGCTTTCTTT
TRBV9	NA	NA	TRBJ1-2	CASSVVHRSDYTF	TGTGCCAGCAGCGTAGTTCATCGGTCTGACTACACCTTC
TRBV7-6	NA	TRBD1	TRBJ2-7	CASSPAGGLYEQYF	TGTGCCAGCAGCCCGGCAGGGGGCCTCTACGAGCAGTACTTC
TRBV15	NA	TRBD1	TRBJ1-6	CATSRGLRTGSGGSPLHF	TGTGCCACCAGCAGAGGACTAAGGACAGGCTCAGGGGGTTCACCCCTCCACTTT
TRBV11-2	once	TRBD2	TRBJ2-7	CASSLEGGAYEQYF	TGTGCCAGCAGCTTAGAGGGGGGGGCCTACGAGCAGTACTTC
TRBV11-2	large	TRBD2	TRBJ2-7	CASTPLDGRADEQYF	TGTGCCAGCACCCCCCTTGACGGGAGGGCCGACGAGCAGTACTTC
TRBV20-1	few	TRBD1	TRBJ1-1	CSAPGTGRAFF	TGCAGTGCTCCCGGGACAGGGAGAGCTTTCTTT